The entry below gives a single TCR beta chain sequence along with its context. Antigen: not known. The source of the sample is a study of identical twins. Study observations and caveats: For zero-insertion analyses, partial confounding could come from invariant MAIT and iNKT cells.

Germline CDR1 LGHNT, CDR2 FRNRAP. This CDR3 region has 17 residues. The junction had 10 bases not matched to a gene; V was cut back by 3 bases and J by 9 bases. MiXCR, applied by TCRdb to the 5' RACE reads, yields one record per CDR3 protein. Of a few hundred thousand distinct CDR3 sequences listed, over 5.5% were seen once; the top ten hold 14% to 15%. These records were also assigned to another study, of T cells expressing NK-cell markers. That report adds: Investigators obtained TCR beta repertoires from sorted CD3+CD56+NKG2C+, CD3+CD56+NKG2C- and CD3+CD56-NKG2C+ T cells.

The rearrangement uses TRBV12-5 and TRBJ2-1; 14 bases line up with TRBD2. The origin of this receptor is a young woman in good health. The source material was CD8+ T cells sorted from blood. The DNA of the CDR3 is TGTGCTAGTGGTTTACCCTGGACTAGCGGGAGGTTGGGTGAGCAGTTCTTC. Its translation: CASGLPWTSGRLGEQFF. Supplemented by reference TRBV12-5 and TRBJ2-1, the full variable domain reads DARVTQTPRHKVTEMGQEVTMRCQPILGHNTVFWYRQTMMQGLELLAYFRNRAPLDDSGMPKDRFSAEMPDATLATLKIQPSEPRDSAVYFCASGLPWTSGRLGEQFFGPGTRLTVL.